A single sample gave rise to the 6 T cell receptor beta chains below, sequenced in a study of blood T cell repertoires in COVID-19. TCRdb keeps only in-frame clones here, not all; method: immunoSEQ multiplex PCR. The sample lists around 38,000 clones; roughly nine tenths were seen once. Source material: peripheral blood. These receptor sequences come from a human donor in a cohort sampled during active COVID-19.

The chain joins TRBV21-1 to TRBJ2-1; the DNA was not compared with TRBD1, the D call given in the table. TRBV21-1 is reported as a pseudogene. The CDR3 extends over 13 amino acids. CDR3 in DNA: TGTGCCAGCAGCACCAGGGGGCAGTACGGGCAGTTCTTC. Protein sequence: CASSTRGQYGQFF.

This clone was detected once. The chain is built from TRBV19 and TRBJ2-7; 9 bases line up with TRBD1. After removal of 8 bases from V and 3 bases from J, the junction contained 5 bases not matched to a gene. The CDR3 runs 13 residues. Germline CDR1 is LNHDA and CDR2 is SQIVND (reference sequence). CDR3 loop: CASPGTGYYEQYF. CDR3 sequence (DNA): TGTGCCAGTCCCGGGACAGGGTACTACGAGCAGTACTTC. Variable domain in full (rest from reference TRBV19 and TRBJ2-7): DGGITQSPKYLFRKEGQNVTLSCEQNLNHDAMYWYRQDPGQGLRLIYYSQIVNDFQKGDIAEGYSVSREKKESFPLTVTSAQKNPTAFYLCASPGTGYYEQYFGPGTRLTVT.

The J gene is TRBJ1-3, the V gene TRBV20-1, with D unresolved. Trimming removed 0 bases at V and 6 bases at J, with 3 bases between. The CDR3 extends over 11 amino acids. The germline CDR1 and CDR2 sequences are DFQATT and SNEGSKA (reference sequence). DNA of the CDR3: TGCAGTGCTAGAGATCAAAACACCATATATTTT. Translating gives CSARDQNTIYF.

In DNA form, the CDR3 reads TGTGCCAGCAGACAGGGGGACAATGAGCAGTTCTTC. Its translation: CASRQGDNEQFF. The chain carries TRBV6-6 and TRBJ2-1, with TRBD1 matching 8 bases. This CDR3 comprises 12 residues. The junction had 0 bases not matched to a gene; V was cut back by 6 bases and J by 5 bases. CDR1 and CDR2 (germline): MNHNY, SVGAGI (reference sequence).

The rearrangement joins TRBV5-6 to TRBJ1-2, with D tentatively TRBD1 (5 bases). V lost 6 bases and J 0 bases, leaving 21 bases between the germline ends. Germline CDR1 reads SGHDT; CDR2 reads YYEEEE. This CDR3 spans 17 amino acids. As DNA, the CDR3 is TGTGCCAGCACCCTACGCTCCACAGGTTTCGCTAACTATGGCTACACCTTC. It translates to CASTLRSTGFANYGYTF. The variable domain in full, with the rest retrieved from reference TRBV5-6 and TRBJ1-2, is DAGVTQSPTHLIKTRGQQVTLRCSPKSGHDTVSWYQQALGQGPQFIFQYYEEEERQRGNFPDRFSGHQFPNYSSELNVNALLLGDSALYLCASTLRSTGFANYGYTFGSGTRLTVV.

This sequence joins TRBV7-9 and TRBJ2-5, with D possibly being TRBD1 (6 bases). Germline values: CDR1 SEHNR, CDR2 FQNEAQ (reference sequence). V lost 1 base and J lost 5, with 8 bases in between. The CDR3 has 13 residues. This chain's CDR3 is CASSLEGVETQYF. CDR3 coding DNA: TGTGCCAGCAGCTTAGAGGGGGTCGAGACCCAGTACTTC. Drawing the rest from reference TRBV7-9 and TRBJ2-5, the complete variable domain is DTGVSQNPRHKITKRGQNVTFRCDPISEHNRLYWYRQTLGQGPEFLTYFQNEAQLEKSRLLSDRFSAERPKGSFSTLEIQRTEQGDSAMYLCASSLEGVETQYFGPGTRLLVL.